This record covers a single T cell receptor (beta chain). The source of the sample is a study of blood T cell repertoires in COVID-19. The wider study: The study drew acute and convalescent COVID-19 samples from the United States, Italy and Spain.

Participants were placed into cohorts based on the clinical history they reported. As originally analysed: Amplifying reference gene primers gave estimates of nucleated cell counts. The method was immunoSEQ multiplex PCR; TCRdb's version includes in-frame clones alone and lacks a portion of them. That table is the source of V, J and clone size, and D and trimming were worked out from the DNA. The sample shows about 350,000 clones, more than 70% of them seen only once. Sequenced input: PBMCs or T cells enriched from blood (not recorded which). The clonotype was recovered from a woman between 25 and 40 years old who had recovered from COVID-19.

In DNA form, the CDR3 reads TGTGCCAGCAGCCCAATTCGGGACAGGACGGCTGAAGCTTTCTTT. Amino acid sequence: CASSPIRDRTAEAFF. The chain combines TRBV11-2 with TRBJ1-1, with 8 nucleotides matching TRBD1. The V gene end was trimmed by 5 bases and the J gene end by 6 bases; junction bases not matched to a gene: 11. Germline CDR1 is SGHAT and CDR2 is FQNNGV. The CDR3 has 15 residues.